One and the same sample provided the 32 T cell receptor beta chains below, sequenced in a study of Graves' ophthalmopathy and Graves' hyperthyroidism. For repertoire sequencing, the TCR beta CDR3 regions were amplified from RNA transcripts. The workflow started with a first-round RT-PCR run with HTBI primers and then moved on to a second-round multiplex PCR. MiXCR, applied by TCRdb to the multiplex PCR reads, yields one record per CDR3 protein. Among roughly 600,000 distinct CDR3 sequences, about two fifths were seen once, and the ten largest hold 4% to 5%. Sequenced: peripheral blood or thyroid tissue (not recorded which). The receptors shown here come from an adult man with Graves' hyperthyroidism.

There are many counts of this clonotype. This chain connects TRBV2 to TRBJ1-1; the D is unclear. Deletions cut 4 bases from V and 1 base from J, with 7 bases between. This CDR3 contains 13 residues. Germline V lookup: CDR1 SNHLY, CDR2 FYNNEI. The CDR3 protein is CASSVKPNTEAFF. The CDR3 nucleotides read TGTGCCAGCAGTGTTAAGCCGAACACTGAAGCTTTCTTT.

The V and J genes are TRBV13 and TRBJ2-3, with 8 bases fitting TRBD2. J gave up 4 bases and V 1 base, and 7 bases lay outside the gene matches. The CDR3 is made up of 16 amino acids. Germline lookup yields CDR1 PRHDT and CDR2 FYEKMQ (reference sequence). The CDR3 spells CASSLEGLEISDTQYF. CDR3 nucleotide sequence: TGTGCCAGCAGCTTAGAGGGACTAGAGATTTCAGATACGCAGTATTTT. Based on the CDR3 plus reference TRBV13 and TRBJ2-3, the full variable domain is AAGVIQSPRHLIKEKRETATLKCYPIPRHDTVYWYQQGPGQDPQFLISFYEKMQSDKGSIPDRFSAQQFSDYHSELNMSSLELGDSALYFCASSLEGLEISDTQYFGPGTRLTVL.

This clonotype was recorded many times. The rearrangement links TRBV19 to TRBJ1-6, with D unclear. V was pared by 10 bases and J by 7 bases, with 20 bases between. CDR1 LNHDA and CDR2 SQIVND come from the germline V gene (reference sequence). There are 15 residues in the CDR3. CDR3 region: CATLPGGVANSPLHF. The CDR3 nucleotides are TGTGCCACTCTACCCGGCGGGGTAGCGAATTCACCCCTCCACTTT.

V usage is TRBV30 and J usage is TRBJ2-5; D ambiguous. The CDR3 length is 13 residues. V lost 1 base, J lost 2 bases, and 8 bases lay in between. CDR1 is GTSNPN and CDR2 is SVGIG in the germline V gene (reference sequence). The CDR3 region is CAWSGPLQETQYF. The DNA of the CDR3 is TGTGCCTGGAGTGGACCGCTGCAAGAGACCCAGTACTTC.

This chain links TRBV7-2 with TRBJ2-1; 13 bases match TRBD2. The CDR3 is 15 amino acids. After removal of 5 bases from V and 7 bases from J, the junction contained 5 bases not matched to a gene. CDR1 is SGHTA and CDR2 is FQGNSA in the germline V gene. The CDR3 nucleotides are TGTGCCAGCAGCGAAACTAGCGGGAGGGGGAATGAGCAGTTCTTC. Protein product: CASSETSGRGNEQFF.

V is TRBV20-1 and J is TRBJ1-5; 10 nucleotides align to TRBD1. The CDR3 runs to 17 residues. Germline trimming cut 3 bases from V and 6 bases from J; bases unmatched to any gene: 14. Germline-derived CDR1 and CDR2 are DFQATT and SNEGSKA (reference sequence). The CDR3 loop reads CSARRTRDRGYSQPQHF. In nucleotides, the CDR3 is TGCAGTGCTAGGAGAACGAGGGACAGGGGTTACAGTCAGCCCCAGCATTTT.

The chain carries TRBV10-3 and TRBJ2-5; D is tentatively TRBD1 or TRBD2 (5 bases each). Deletions cut 8 bases from V and 5 bases from J, with 18 bases between. Germline V gene lookup returns CDR1 ENHRY and CDR2 SYGVKD. The CDR3 has 14 amino acids. The CDR3 DNA reads as TGTGCCATCGCCGAGGGGACGCAGGATGAGACCCAGTACTTC. Translation gives CAIAEGTQDETQYF.

The chain uses TRBV9 and TRBJ2-1, with D possibly matching TRBD1 (6 bases). CDR3 size: 14 residues. From germline, CDR1 is SGDLS and CDR2 YYNGEE. The V end lost 4 bases, the J end lost 7 bases, and 15 bases lay between the germline ends. The CDR3: CASSLRTVGNEQFF. In nucleotides, the CDR3 is TGTGCCAGCAGCCTACGGACAGTGGGGAATGAGCAGTTCTTC. The complete variable domain, with remaining parts taken from reference TRBV9 and TRBJ2-1, reads DSGVTQTPKHLITATGQRVTLRCSPRSGDLSVYWYQQSLDQGLQFLIQYYNGEERAKGNILERFSAQQFPDLHSELNLSSLELGDSALYFCASSLRTVGNEQFFGPGTRLTVL.

The chain combines TRBV6-5 with TRBJ2-2, with D unclear. The germline V and J ends were trimmed by 2 bases and 2 bases, with 6 bases remaining between them. The length of the CDR3 is 14 residues. CDR1 MNHEY and CDR2 SVGAGI come from the germline V gene. The CDR3 DNA sequence: TGTGCCAGCAGTTACCCTAGTAACACCGGGGAGCTGTTTTTT. Its protein product is CASSYPSNTGELFF.

The chain recombines TRBV7-8 with TRBJ2-5; 7 bases map to TRBD2. The germline V gene has CDR1 SGHVS and CDR2 FQNEAQ. This CDR3 is 12 amino acids long. Germline trimming cut 11 bases from V and 2 bases from J; bases unmatched to any gene: 5. CDR3 amino acids: CAVAGEQETQYF. The CDR3 DNA follows: TGTGCCGTGGCGGGGGAACAAGAGACCCAGTACTTC.

Points on this clonotype: This may arise from a read error, as a much more abundant clone is one base away. The chain uses TRBV5-1 and TRBJ2-7; no reliable D call. This CDR3 comprises 14 residues. From germline, CDR1 is SGHRS and CDR2 YFSETQ. The CDR3 DNA reads as TGCGCCGGCAGCTTGGGTGAGATATCCTACGAGCAGTACTTC. Residues: CAGSLGEISYEQYF.

The genes are TRBV29-1 and TRBJ2-7; TRBD1 aligns across 11 bases. The DNA end is more similar to TRBJ2-5, so the J call may be wrong. CDR3 size: 13 residues. Germline values: CDR1 SQVTM, CDR2 ANQGSEA. For the CDR3, the DNA is TGCAGCACCTGGACAGGGGGCGAGGAGACCCAGTACTTC. As protein: CSTWTGGEETQYF.

The chain couples TRBV28 to TRBJ1-2; D unresolved. This CDR3 region has 14 residues. Trimming removed 8 bases from V and 3 bases from J, with 16 bases in between. Germline lookup yields CDR1 MDHEN and CDR2 SYDVKM. The CDR3 loop is CASCETARDYGYTF. CDR3 nucleotide sequence: TGTGCCAGCTGTGAAACGGCGCGGGACTATGGCTACACCTTC.

This clonotype was picked up a small number of times. This sequence joins TRBV19 and TRBJ2-3; 11 nucleotides align to TRBD2. The CDR3 is 18 amino acids. V shed 3 bases and J 3 bases; nucleotides not matched to a gene: 11. The germline V gene encodes CDR1 LNHDA and CDR2 SQIVND (reference sequence). The CDR3 nucleotides are TGTGCCAGTAGTATTCCCATAGCGGGAGGGCGTGCGACAGATACGCAGTATTTT. Translating it yields CASSIPIAGGRATDTQYF.

This clonotype was observed many times. The rearrangement uses TRBV2 and TRBJ1-2, with D uncertain. Germline CDR1 and CDR2: SNHLY and FYNNEI. Trimming cost V 2 bases and J 2 bases, with 9 bases left between them. There are 14 residues in the CDR3. The CDR3 nucleotides are TGTGCCAGCAGTGAATTTTTGGGAAACTATGGCTACACCTTC. Residues: CASSEFLGNYGYTF.

The chain recombines TRBV4-1 with TRBJ2-7, with D uncertain. The CDR3 contains 15 residues. Looked up from germline, CDR1 is MGHRA and CDR2 is YSYEKL. V gave up 1 base and J gave up 0 bases, with 10 bases separating them. The CDR3 DNA reads as TGCGCCAGCAGCCAAGGACACGGGCCCTCCTACGAGCAGTACTTC. This encodes CASSQGHGPSYEQYF.

This clonotype was counted ten times or more. CDR3 in DNA: TGTGCCAGCAGGTGGACCGCCCGCACTGGCCCCCTCCACTTT. Its protein product is CASRWTARTGPLHF. The rearrangement uses TRBV12-3 or TRBV12-4 and TRBJ1-6; D remains unclear. The CDR3 loop spans 14 amino acids. V was trimmed by 6 bases and J by 13 bases, leaving 19 bases between them.

This clonotype was seen only a few times. CDR3: CAISGGQENYGYTF. The CDR3 DNA sequence: TGTGCCATCAGTGGGGGACAGGAGAACTATGGCTACACCTTC. This chain connects TRBV10-3 to TRBJ1-2; 8 bases align to TRBD1. The germline V gene encodes CDR1 ENHRY and CDR2 SYGVKD. This CDR3 is built from 14 residues. The V segment lost 4 bases and the J segment 2 bases; nucleotides outside the gene matches: 3.

The chain recombines TRBV6-5 with TRBJ1-1; 8 positions agree with TRBD1. Germline CDR1 MNHEY, CDR2 SVGAGI. The CDR3 runs to 17 residues. V shed 5 bases, J shed 1 base, and the junction held 12 bases outside the gene matches. The CDR3 DNA is TGTGCCAGCAGTACCCGAGCCGGGACAGGAAAGAACACTGAAGCTTTCTTT. Translated: CASSTRAGTGKNTEAFF.

This clonotype has a count of ten or more. V usage is TRBV7-9 and J usage is TRBJ2-5; TRBD1 matches 7 bases. CDR1 is SEHNR and CDR2 is FQNEAQ in the germline V gene (reference sequence). V trimming: 3 bases; J trimming: 13 bases; junction bases outside the gene matches: 8. This CDR3 is 12 amino acids long. The CDR3 coding sequence is TGTGCCAGCAGCTTCCCCGGGACAGCCCCGTACTTC. It encodes CASSFPGTAPYF.

The sample holds one count of this clonotype. The chain employs TRBV24-1 and TRBJ2-5, with 15 bases matching TRBD2. V shed 3 bases, J shed 3 bases, and the junction held 4 bases outside the gene matches. CDR1 is KGHDR and CDR2 is SFDVKD in the germline V gene. CDR3 length: 17 residues. The CDR3 sequence is CATSDPRTSGREETQYF. The CDR3, as DNA: TGTGCCACCAGTGATCCGCGGACTAGCGGGAGGGAAGAGACCCAGTACTTC.

There are a few counts of this clonotype. The V and J genes are TRBV7-6 and TRBJ2-1, with 9 bases matching TRBD1. J lost 6 bases, V lost 4 bases, and 13 bases had no gene match. The germline CDR1 and CDR2 sequences are SGHVS and FNYEAQ. The CDR3 runs 17 residues. The CDR3 sequence: CASSSVPGQGPGNEQFF. CDR3 nucleotides: TGTGCCAGCAGCTCCGTCCCGGGACAGGGCCCGGGCAATGAGCAGTTCTTC. Complete variable domain (other parts from reference TRBV7-6 and TRBJ2-1): GAGVSQSPRYKVTKRGQDVALRCDPISGHVSLYWYRQALGQGPEFLTYFNYEAQQDKSGLPNDRFSAERPEGSISTLTIQRTEQRDSAMYRCASSSVPGQGPGNEQFFGPGTRLTVL.

This clonotype was picked up one time. The chain has TRBV29-1 and TRBJ1-1, with 12 positions matching TRBD1. The V and J ends lost 7 bases and 6 bases, in that order; junction bases with no gene match: 6. This CDR3 has 13 residues. CDR1 and CDR2 (germline): SQVTM, ANQGSEA. The CDR3 loop reads CSDRGQGAAEAFF. CDR3 DNA: TGCAGCGACAGGGGACAGGGGGCGGCTGAAGCTTTCTTT.

The chain joins TRBV10-3 to TRBJ2-5; TRBD2 matches 8 bases. V lost 3 bases, J lost 1 base, and 4 bases stayed unmatched. From germline, CDR1 is ENHRY and CDR2 SYGVKD. The CDR3 runs 15 residues. This chain's CDR3 is CAISEGLAGQETQYF. The CDR3 DNA is TGTGCCATCAGTGAAGGTCTAGCGGGCCAAGAGACCCAGTACTTC.

CDR3 region: CASSDGTLTDTQYF. For the CDR3, the DNA is TGTGCCAGCAGCGACGGGACTCTGACAGATACGCAGTATTTT. The chain is built from TRBV9 and TRBJ2-3; the D gene is possibly TRBD2 (6 bases). The CDR3 totals 14 residues. The germline V gene has CDR1 SGDLS and CDR2 YYNGEE. Trimming left V 3 bases short and J 3 bases short, with 11 bases between.

Comments on this clonotype: Given a much more abundant clone one base away, this may be a read error. This rearrangement joins TRBV6-5 to TRBJ1-1; D gene uncertain. The V gene's germline CDR1 is MNHEY and CDR2 SVGAGI. The CDR3 runs to 15 residues. The DNA for the CDR3 is TGTGTCAGCAGTCCCCGGACGGCTCATTTGGGTGAAGCTTTCTTT. As protein: CVSSPRTAHLGEAFF.

The chain is built from TRBV2 and TRBJ2-2; 11 bases map to TRBD2. CDR3 length equals 19 residues. V lost 8 bases, J lost 1 base, and 15 bases stayed unmatched. CDR1 and CDR2 (germline): SNHLY, FYNNEI. CDR3 loop: CASEYSRGGLAVNTGELFF. The CDR3 DNA is TGTGCCAGCGAATATAGCCGAGGGGGACTAGCGGTGAACACCGGGGAGCTGTTTTTT.

The J gene is TRBJ1-1, the V gene TRBV7-2; possibly TRBD1 for D (6 bases). Trimming stripped 6 bases from V and 2 bases from J, with 19 bases between. In germline, CDR1 is SGHTA, CDR2 FQGNSA. This CDR3 has 16 residues. The CDR3: CASSTELDRLNTEAFF. In DNA form, the CDR3 reads TGTGCCAGCAGTACGGAGCTGGACAGACTAAACACTGAAGCTTTCTTT.

This clonotype was recorded at least ten times. J is TRBJ1-5 and V is TRBV7-9; D is perhaps TRBD1 (6 bases). Trimming pared 2 bases from V and 2 bases from J, leaving 19 bases between. CDR1 is SEHNR, CDR2 FQNEAQ, per germline (reference sequence). The CDR3 loop spans 18 amino acids. The CDR3: CASSLTRTVRSGNQPQHF. In nucleotides, the CDR3 is TGTGCCAGCAGCTTAACTCGGACAGTAAGGAGTGGCAATCAGCCCCAGCATTTT.

V and J are TRBV20-1 and TRBJ1-1, with D perhaps matching TRBD1 (6 bases). The germline V gene encodes CDR1 DFQATT and CDR2 SNEGSKA (reference sequence). With 4 bases removed from V and 0 bases from J, the gap between germline ends came to 18 bases. The CDR3 length is 16 residues. CDR3 residues: CSATNTEQGLNTEAFF. In DNA form, the CDR3 reads TGCAGTGCTACTAATACCGAACAGGGTTTGAACACTGAAGCTTTCTTT.

This clonotype was picked up many times. This chain joins TRBV29-1 and TRBJ1-1; 10 positions agree with TRBD1. J gave up 7 bases and V 6 bases, and 11 bases lay outside the gene matches. CDR1 and CDR2 from the germline V gene are SQVTM and ANQGSEA. The CDR3 contains 14 residues. The CDR3 bases are TGCAGCGTAATCCACCGGGACAGGGGTATTGAAGCTTTCTTT. Its protein is CSVIHRDRGIEAFF. Variable domain in full (rest from reference TRBV29-1 and TRBJ1-1): SAVISQKPSRDICQRGTSLTIQCQVDSQVTMMFWYRQQPGQSLTLIATANQGSEATYESGFVIDKFPISRPNLTFSTLTVSNMSPEDSSIYLCSVIHRDRGIEAFFGQGTRLTVV.

The chain has TRBV20-1 and TRBJ1-5; TRBD1 agrees at 9 bases. The CDR3 is made up of 14 amino acids. CDR1 is DFQATT and CDR2 is SNEGSKA in the germline V gene (reference sequence). Trimming cost V 7 bases and J 5 bases; bases outside gene matches: 9. CDR3: CSGSDRGFDQPQHF. In nucleotides, the CDR3 is TGCAGTGGGTCGGACAGGGGCTTTGATCAGCCCCAGCATTTT.